This T cell receptor (beta chain) stems from a study of blood T cell repertoires in COVID-19. Turning to the study itself: Italy, Spain and the United States were the sources of the convalescent and acute COVID-19 samples. PBMCs, B-cell-depleted T cells, or T cells were the source of the cDNA or gDNA that made up the material.

In the study's own analysis: By means of reference gene primer amplification, nucleated cell counts were estimated. The table came from immunoSEQ multiplex PCR; TCRdb's copy has only in-frame clones and leaves some out. The D gene and trimming were derived from the DNA, and the V and J assignments and clone size from that table. The data show about 250,000 clones, around three quarters seen once. The receptor was isolated from a woman of 80 years or more with acute or convalescent COVID-19. Sequences were obtained from peripheral blood.

CDR3 bases: TGTGCCAGCAGCTTGGGAGGGGTTGGGGAGACCCAGTACTTC. It codes for CASSLGGVGETQYF. The rearrangement joins TRBV7-2 to TRBJ2-5; 7 nucleotides match TRBD2. Germline loops: CDR1 SGHTA, CDR2 FQGNSA. J lost 5 bases, V lost 3 bases, and 6 bases had no gene match. The CDR3 has 14 residues.